This is a list of T cell receptor beta chains from one sample in a study of blood T cell repertoires in COVID-19. Profiling relied on immunoSEQ multiplex PCR, and the TCRdb table lists in-frame clones only, not all of them. The table lists roughly 190,000 clones, about 90% of them singletons. The material sequenced was peripheral blood. These receptors originate from a woman aged 55-70 years with COVID-19, enrolled during active disease. The CDR3 runs from the conserved cysteine through the conserved F or W. The D gene is left open where the match is weak. Size values are once, few and many counts, or a class for expanded clones, and some rows have none.

>TRBJ1-1|TRBV11-3|NA|NA
TGTGCCAGCAGCCTACAGTCCATGAACACTGAAGCTTTCTTT
CASSLQSMNTEAFF
>TRBJ2-3|TRBV7-9|NA|TRBD2
TGTGCCAGCAGCTTAGCGCAGACTAGCTCTCACACAGATACGCAGTATTTT
CASSLAQTSSHTDTQYF
>TRBJ1-1|TRBV19|NA|NA
TGTGCCAGTAGTATTAGACAGGACGCCCCCCTGAACACTGAAGCTTTCTTT
CASSIRQDAPLNTEAFF
>TRBJ1-4|TRBV5-1|NA|NA
TGCGCCAGCAGCTGGGAACAGGGATTAGGCAATGAAAAACTGTTTTTT
CASSWEQGLGNEKLFF
>TRBJ2-3|TRBV12-5|NA|NA
TGTGCTAGTGGTTTGATGAGGACAGCTAGCACAGATACGCAGTATTTT
CASGLMRTASTDTQYF
>TRBJ2-2|TRBV19|NA|TRBD1
TGTGCCAGTCGACAGGGAAAATCCGGGGAGCTGTTTTTT
CASRQGKSGELFF
>TRBJ1-2|TRBV5-1|NA|NA
TGCGCCAGCAGCTTCGGTCCGTTCTCTAACTATGGCTACACCTTC
CASSFGPFSNYGYTF
>TRBJ1-6|TRBV7-9|NA|NA
TGTGCCAGCAGCTTAACTGACACCTTGAATTCACCCCTCCACTTT
CASSLTDTLNSPLHF
>TRBJ1-3|TRBV19|NA|NA
TGTGCCAGTAGTGCAGGGAATTCTGGAAACACCATATATTTT
CASSAGNSGNTIYF
>TRBJ2-1|TRBV11-3|NA|TRBD2
TGTGCCAGCAGCCCCCGGGCTAGCGGGAGGGCCGGTGAGCAGTTCTTC
CASSPRASGRAGEQFF
>TRBJ2-1|TRBV5-1|NA|TRBD2
TGCGCCAGCAGCACCGGACTAGCGGGAGGTACGGGCAATGAGCAGTTCTTC
CASSTGLAGGTGNEQFF
>TRBJ1-1|TRBV21-1|NA|NA
TGTGCCAGCAGCCCCCCGGACAGGGAGTTTTTTTACACTGAAGCTTTCTTT
CASSPPDREFFYTEAFF
>TRBJ1-2|TRBV6-2/TRBV6-3|NA|TRBD1
TGTGCCAGCAGTTACTTAACGGGACAGGGGACCGGCTACACCTTC
CASSYLTGQGTGYTF
>TRBJ1-2|TRBV29-1|NA|NA
TGCAGCGTTTTGGCAGACACTAACTATGGCTACACCTTC
CSVLADTNYGYTF
>TRBJ2-3|TRBV6-5|NA|NA
TGTGCCAGCACCTTCTCTCCGTCCACAGATACGCAGTATTTT
CASTFSPSTDTQYF
>TRBJ2-7|TRBV6-5|NA|TRBD1
TGTGCCAGCACCAGGGGGCAAGACGAGCAGTACTTC
CASTRGQDEQYF
>TRBJ2-2|TRBV4-3|NA|NA
TGCGCCAGCAGCCAAGATCCAGCGAACACCGGGGAGCTGTTTTTT
CASSQDPANTGELFF
>TRBJ2-7|TRBV5-1|few|TRBD2
TGCGCCAGCAGGAGCGAGGGGACTAGCGGGAGTTTCTTCTCCTACGAGCAGTACTTC
CASRSEGTSGSFFSYEQYF
>TRBJ1-5|TRBV5-4|once|NA
TGTGCCAGCAGCTTGCCTGCCAGGTGGCGCGTTCATAGCAATCAGCCCCAGCATTTT
CASSLPARWRVHSNQPQHF
>TRBJ1-4|TRBV6-5|NA|NA
TGTGCCAGCTCGACTCTCCCCCCGAAAAAACTGTTTTTT
CASSTLPPKKLFF
>TRBJ2-7|TRBV30|NA|NA
TGTGCCTGCTCCGGGACACGCGAGCAGTACTTC
CACSGTREQYF
>TRBJ2-2|TRBV24-1|NA|TRBD1
TGTGCCACCGGAGCCCCGGGACAGGGAGTCTCCGGGGAGCTGTTTTTT
CATGAPGQGVSGELFF
>TRBJ2-1|TRBV7-9|NA|TRBD2
TGTGCCAGCAGCTTCCCGGGACTAGGGGTGGCTGAGCAGTTCTTC
CASSFPGLGVAEQFF
>TRBJ2-5|TRBV7-2|NA|NA
TGTGCCAGCAGCCGACAGATCGGAGAGACCCAGTACTTC
CASSRQIGETQYF
>TRBJ2-1|TRBV4-3|NA|TRBD2
TGCGCCAGCAGCCAAGATGATCGACTAGCGGGAGGTAATGAGCAGTTCTTC
CASSQDDRLAGGNEQFF
>TRBJ1-5|TRBV30|NA|NA
TGTGCCTGGAGTGTATTCAGGGACTTCAATCAGCCCCAGCATTTT
CAWSVFRDFNQPQHF
>TRBJ2-2|TRBV7-9|NA|TRBD1
TGTGCCAGCAGCTCACTCGCGGGACAGGGGGCCGGGGAGCTGTTTTTT
CASSSLAGQGAGELFF
>TRBJ2-5|TRBV10-2|NA|TRBD2
TGCGCCAGCAGGTCCGGTAGCGGGAGGGCCATAGAGACCCAGTACTTC
CASRSGSGRAIETQYF